Shown below are 30 T cell receptor beta chains from a single sample sequenced in a study of tumor-infiltrating lymphocytes in primary liver carcinoma. With 400 to 550 ng total RNA as template and a constant-region primer, TCR beta cDNA was made. TCR beta libraries came from three nested multiplex PCR rounds using slightly modified ARM-PCR. In the first two PCR rounds, TRBV1-TRBV30 forward primers were paired with a C-beta reverse primer, and each round lasted 10 cycles. MiXCR, applied by TCRdb to the multiplex PCR reads, yields one record per CDR3 protein. The top ten hold over 15% of the sample, which has hundreds of thousands of distinct CDR3 sequences, around 50% seen once. Germline DNA was also extracted, and blood RNA was taken from unsorted whole blood. Input material: peripheral blood. The source of these receptors is a woman between 25 and 40 years old with primary liver carcinoma and hepatitis B virus infection.

With regard to this clonotype: As the CDR3 is not closed by the conserved phenylalanine or tryptophan, this likely results from a read error. The chain recombines TRBV12-3 or TRBV12-4 with TRBJ2-2; perhaps D is TRBD1 or TRBD2 (6 bases each). The CDR3 is 16 residues long. Deletions cut 10 bases from V and 4 bases from J, with 22 bases between. The CDR3 loop reads CATSRGLPGGTGELFV. Here the CDR3 DNA reads TGTGCCACCTCCCGGGGGCTTCCCGGGGGCACCGGGGAGCTGTTTGTT.

As for this clonotype: This clone may be a read error of a much larger clone one base away. V gene TRBV12-3 or TRBV12-4 combines with J gene TRBJ1-2, with no clear D. The CDR3 runs 13 residues. The CDR3 loop is CVSSLGLAGGYTF. The CDR3, as DNA: TGTGTCAGCAGTTTAGGTTTAGCTGGAGGCTACACCTTC.

The V gene is TRBV6-6, the J gene TRBJ1-1, with D perhaps TRBD1 (6 bases). The length of the CDR3 is 13 residues. Trimming stripped 6 bases from V and 5 bases from J, with 13 bases between. CDR1 and CDR2 from the germline V gene are MNHNY and SVGAGI (reference sequence). CDR3 nucleotide sequence: TGTGCCAGCAGCACAAGGGGGACTACTGAAGCTTTCTTT. Translating it yields CASSTRGTTEAFF.

Worth noting for this clonotype: The conserved closing phenylalanine or tryptophan is absent in this CDR3, likely reflecting a read error. This chain connects TRBV20-1 to TRBJ2-1; 9 bases align to TRBD2. J was trimmed by 3 bases and V by 2 bases; bases with no gene match: 5. Germline V gene data show CDR1 as DFQATT and CDR2 as SNEGSKA (reference sequence). The CDR3 is 15 amino acids. The CDR3 coding sequence is TGCAGTGCTAGACCACTTAGCGGGGGCTACAATGAGCAGTTCTTG. Encoded protein: CSARPLSGGYNEQFL.

Details on this clonotype: At one end the junction does not follow the germline gene, possibly because of a read error. The CDR3 sequence is CASSLYQRQGTQNF. Here the CDR3 DNA reads TGTGCCAGCAGCTTATATCAGCGGCAAGGGACCCAGAACTTC. The gene calls are TRBV11-1 and TRBJ2-5, with D possibly being TRBD1 or TRBD2 (5 bases each). Germline loops: CDR1 SGHAT, CDR2 FQDESV (reference sequence). The CDR3 extends over 14 amino acids.

V is TRBV12-3 or TRBV12-4 and J is TRBJ1-2; TRBD1 is a possible D gene (6 bases). The CDR3 loop spans 13 amino acids. Trimming removed 5 bases at V and 7 bases at J, with 14 bases between. The CDR3 sequence is CASSRQVGSGYTF. The CDR3 nucleotides read TGTGCCAGCAGTCGACAGGTCGGGAGTGGCTACACCTTC.

This clonotype was seen only a few times. This chain uses TRBV7-9 with TRBJ1-2; D is ambiguous. Looked up from germline, CDR1 is SEHNR and CDR2 is FQNEAQ (reference sequence). Trimming cost V 6 bases and J 3 bases, with 14 bases left between them. The CDR3 totals 14 residues. The CDR3 DNA is TGTGCCAGCAGACCCCAAACTACGGACTATGGCTACACCTTC. Encoded protein: CASRPQTTDYGYTF.

Regarding this clonotype: The junction departs from germline at one end; a sequencing error may be responsible. The rearrangement uses TRBV11-2 and TRBJ2-1; D is perhaps TRBD1 or TRBD2 (5 bases each). Germline CDR1 is SGHAT and CDR2 is FQNNGV. The CDR3 sequence is 14 residues long. CDR3 sequence reads: CASSLGTEHNAQFF. CDR3 bases: TGTGCCAGCAGCTTGGGGACGGAACACAATGCGCAGTTCTTC.

This chain connects TRBV11-2 to TRBJ2-7, with a possible D match to TRBD2 (6 bases). The V gene's germline CDR1 is SGHAT and CDR2 FQNNGV. The CDR3 runs 13 residues. The V gene lost 3 bases and the J gene lost 10 bases, with 16 bases spanning the gap. CDR3 amino acids: CASSLSGSSDQYF. The CDR3 DNA sequence: TGTGCCAGCAGCTTGTCCGGGAGTAGCGATCAGTACTTC.

This clonotype was observed a single time. This chain links TRBV19 with TRBJ2-1; TRBD1 aligns across 8 bases. Looked up from germline, CDR1 is LNHDA and CDR2 is SQIVND (reference sequence). Trimming at V came to 1 base and at J to 6 bases, leaving 2 bases not matched to a gene. This CDR3 comprises 14 residues. DNA of the CDR3: TGTGCCAGTAGTATAGGGACAGGGCCCAATGAGCAGTTCTTC. This codes for CASSIGTGPNEQFF. Together with reference TRBV19 and TRBJ2-1, the CDR3 gives the full variable domain: DGGITQSPKYLFRKEGQNVTLSCEQNLNHDAMYWYRQDPGQGLRLIYYSQIVNDFQKGDIAEGYSVSREKKESFPLTVTSAQKNPTAFYLCASSIGTGPNEQFFGPGTRLTVL.

This clonotype was seen at least ten times. This chain joins TRBV11-2 and TRBJ2-7; D remains ambiguous. CDR3 length equals 11 residues. V lost 4 bases, J lost 7 bases, and 8 bases lay in between. CDR1 and CDR2 from the germline V gene are SGHAT and FQNNGV. The CDR3 DNA reads TGTGCCAGCAGCTCTCTTTATGAGCAGTACTTC. It specifies CASSSLYEQYF. Using reference TRBV11-2 and TRBJ2-7 for the parts outside the CDR3, the full variable domain is EAGVAQSPRYKIIEKRQSVAFWCNPISGHATLYWYQQILGQGPKLLIQFQNNGVVDDSQLPKDRFSAERLKGVDSTLKIQPAKLEDSAVYLCASSSLYEQYFGPGTRLTVT.

This clonotype was picked up a small number of times. This chain joins TRBV6-6 and TRBJ2-7; tentatively, D is TRBD2 (6 bases). CDR1 and CDR2 (germline): MNHNY, SVGAGI (reference sequence). Trimming stripped 6 bases from V and 5 bases from J, with 11 bases between. The CDR3 runs to 12 residues. The CDR3 spells CASSGSSNEQYF. CDR3 coding DNA: TGTGCCAGCAGCGGGAGTAGCAACGAGCAGTACTTC.

This clonotype was observed a handful of times. The chain couples TRBV6-5 to TRBJ1-2; D not certain. CDR3 length equals 14 residues. The germline gives CDR1 MNHEY, CDR2 SVGAGI. V dropped 4 bases and J dropped 8 bases, with 17 bases sitting between them. The CDR3, as DNA: TGTGCCAGCAGTTTCGGAAGACAATTCACGGGCTACACCTTC. Translated: CASSFGRQFTGYTF.

About this clonotype itself: A much larger clone differs from this one at a single base, so this may be a read error. The chain couples TRBV6-5 to TRBJ2-3, with 8 bases fitting TRBD1. The CDR3 is 18 residues long. In germline, CDR1 is MNHEY, CDR2 SVGAGI. The CDR3 region is CASSHSRGPDRETDTQYF. CDR3 sequence (DNA): TGTGCCAGCAGTCACTCTCGGGGTCCGGACAGGGAAACAGATACGCAGTATTTT.

Regarding this clonotype: One base away lies a much larger clone, so this may be a sequencing read error. This chain joins TRBV4-2 and TRBJ2-1; 13 bases fit TRBD2. The CDR3 runs to 18 residues. Germline V CDR1 and CDR2: LGHNA, YNFKEQ. CDR3 coding DNA: TGTGCCATCAGCCAAGGACTAGCGGGAGAGGGGGCCTACAATGAGCAGTTCTTC. Encoded protein: CAISQGLAGEGAYNEQFF.

Of note for this clonotype: A junction end diverges from the germline sequence, so it may reflect a read error. V is TRBV28 and J is TRBJ1-1; TRBD1 agrees at 7 bases. The CDR3 has 16 residues. Looked up from germline, CDR1 is MDHEN and CDR2 is SYDVKM. In DNA form, the CDR3 reads TGTGCCAGCAGTTTAATCCCGGACAGGAGGGACACTGAAGCCTTCTTT. It is translated as CASSLIPDRRDTEAFF. Using reference TRBV28 and TRBJ1-1 for the parts outside the CDR3, the full variable domain is DVKVTQSSRYLVKRTGEKVFLECVQDMDHENMFWYRQDPGLGLRLIYFSYDVKMKEKGDIPEGYSVSREKKERFSLILESASTNQTSMYLCASSLIPDRRDTEAFFGQGTRLTVV.

The J gene is TRBJ2-7, the V gene TRBV4-1, with a possible D match to TRBD1 (5 bases). The CDR3 loop spans 14 amino acids. The V gene's germline CDR1 is MGHRA and CDR2 YSYEKL. Trimming took 10 bases from V and 6 from J, leaving 22 bases between them. The CDR3 nucleotides read TGCGCCATCAGTGAGGCACAGGTGCCCCCCGAGCAGTACTTC. Its translation: CAISEAQVPPEQYF.

This clonotype has more than one count but fewer than ten. V is TRBV6-9 and J is TRBJ2-4; a possible D gene is TRBD1 (5 bases). CDR3 length equals 18 residues. The germline V gene has CDR1 MNHGY and CDR2 SVAAGI. The V gene lost 5 bases and the J gene lost 1 base, with 21 bases spanning the gap. The CDR3 region has the DNA TGTGCCAGCAGTCCCCCTAGGGGTTGGGGTTTGGCCAAAAACATTCAGTACTTC. Translation: CASSPPRGWGLAKNIQYF.

Comment on this clonotype: It may be a read error: a sequence one base away is much more abundant. The chain employs TRBV6-6 and TRBJ1-4, with TRBD1 matching 9 bases. Germline V gene data show CDR1 as MNHNY and CDR2 as SVGAGI (reference sequence). J lost 11 bases, V lost 0 bases, and 10 bases had no gene match. The CDR3 sequence is 16 residues long. CDR3 sequence: CASSYSEGQGLDKLFF. The CDR3 bases are TGTGCCAGCAGTTACTCGGAGGGACAGGGATTGGATAAACTGTTTTTT.

The chain employs TRBV4-2 and TRBJ2-1, with 10 bases aligning to TRBD1. Germline lookup yields CDR1 LGHNA and CDR2 YNFKEQ. The CDR3 runs to 17 residues. With 3 bases clipped from V and 8 bases from J, the junction kept 13 bases outside the gene matches. In DNA form, the CDR3 reads TGTGCCAGCAGCCATCTAGACTCCGGACAGGGGGGTCATGAGCAGTTCTTC. It translates to CASSHLDSGQGGHEQFF.

About this clonotype: This could be a read error, since a much larger clone is one nucleotide away. This chain joins TRBV4-2 and TRBJ2-1; 13 bases map to TRBD2. Germline assignment: CDR1 LGHNA and CDR2 YNFKEQ. This CDR3 is built from 16 residues. CDR3 protein: CDSSHPGLAGDFEQFF. The CDR3 DNA sequence: TGTGACAGCAGCCATCCTGGACTAGCGGGAGACTTTGAGCAGTTCTTC.

The chain links TRBV10-2 to TRBJ2-7; TRBD1 matches at 8 bases. The V gene end was trimmed by 5 bases and the J gene end by 5 bases; junction bases not matched to a gene: 11. The CDR3 loop spans 15 amino acids. From germline, CDR1 is WSHSY and CDR2 SAAADI. The chain's CDR3 is CASSPRGAGGNEQYF. In DNA form, the CDR3 reads TGCGCCAGCAGTCCCCGGGGAGCAGGGGGCAACGAGCAGTACTTC.

The V and J genes are TRBV12-3 or TRBV12-4 and TRBJ1-6; D unresolved. V was cut by 2 bases and J by 5 bases, with 4 bases left in between. This CDR3 spans 13 amino acids. The chain's CDR3 is CASSLRDNSPLHF. The CDR3 DNA reads TGTGCCAGCAGTTTACGGGATAATTCACCCCTCCACTTT.

Worth noting for this clonotype: Compared with germline, one end of the junction differs, possibly owing to a read error. The V gene is TRBV7-9, the J gene TRBJ2-5, with D perhaps TRBD1 (6 bases). CDR1 is SEHNR and CDR2 is FQNEAQ in the germline V gene (reference sequence). The CDR3 covers 15 residues. The CDR3 loop is CASSLYLLGGETQYF. Here the CDR3 DNA reads TGTGCCAGCAGCTTATACCTACTAGGGGGAGAGACTCAGTACTTC.

The chain has TRBV5-1 and TRBJ2-7; TRBD2 matches at 7 bases. V gave up 0 bases and J gave up 13 bases; unmatched junction bases: 19. CDR1 and CDR2 (germline): SGHRS, YFSETQ. This CDR3 comprises 16 residues. The CDR3 is CASSLEYSGGSSGQYF. The CDR3 DNA reads as TGCGCCAGCAGCTTGGAGTATTCAGGCGGGAGTAGTGGGCAATACTTC.

Points on this clonotype: A read error may explain this, as a much larger clone is one base away. CDR3 in amino acids: CTSRKLAGIAKNIQYF. The CDR3 bases are TGTACCAGCAGAAAACTAGCGGGGATAGCCAAAAACATTCAGTACTTC. The gene calls are TRBV6-5 and TRBJ2-4; TRBD2 aligns across 10 bases. The CDR3 has 16 residues. Germline lookup yields CDR1 MNHEY and CDR2 SVGAGI.

This clonotype was seen a handful of times. The chain has TRBV7-9 and TRBJ1-2; D gene ambiguous. The germline CDR1 and CDR2 sequences are SEHNR and FQNEAQ (reference sequence). This CDR3 contains 13 residues. With 8 bases removed from V and 5 bases from J, the gap between germline ends came to 15 bases. CDR3 DNA sequence: TGTGCCAGCTCGGAACGGGTGGCGTATGGCTACACCTTC. Its protein is CASSERVAYGYTF.

This clonotype was recorded once. CDR3 residues: CASSRTPQVAQDTQYF. The CDR3 DNA follows: TGCGCCAGCAGCCGAACTCCACAGGTGGCTCAGGATACGCAGTATTTT. This chain links TRBV4-1 with TRBJ2-3; TRBD1 is a possible D gene (5 bases). Germline assignment: CDR1 MGHRA and CDR2 YSYEKL. Trimming left V 4 bases short and J 6 bases short, with 20 bases between. CDR3 length: 16 residues.

This clonotype was picked up a small number of times. The chain has TRBV28 and TRBJ2-5; D uncertain. The CDR3 sequence is 11 residues long. Germline V CDR1 and CDR2: MDHEN, SYDVKM. Trimming removed 2 bases at V and 7 bases at J, with 5 bases between. CDR3 loop: CASSLGRTQYF. CDR3 DNA sequence: TGTGCCAGCAGTTTAGGAAGGACCCAGTACTTC.

Points on this clonotype: At one of its ends the junction is not consistent with the germline gene, which may arise from a read error. The CDR3 nucleotides are TGTGCCAGCAGCGTATTAGAGACCCAATACTTC. This codes for CASSVLETQYF. The rearrangement uses TRBV11-2 and TRBJ2-5; D remains unclear. From germline, CDR1 is SGHAT and CDR2 FQNNGV. This CDR3 has 11 residues.